The 11 T cell receptor beta chains below were found in one sample sequenced in a study of blood T cell repertoires in COVID-19. Clones were read by immunoSEQ multiplex PCR, and TCRdb kept only the in-frame ones, dropping some. This sample has roughly 190,000 clones, with about 88% found just once. The sample consisted of PBMCs or T cells enriched from blood (not recorded which). Receptor source: a woman aged 25 to 39 who had recovered from COVID-19.

V gene TRBV5-6 combines with J gene TRBJ2-6, with a tentative D call TRBD2 (5 bases). V lost 4 bases and J 0 bases, leaving 14 bases between the germline ends. The CDR3 extends over 17 amino acids. CDR1 and CDR2 (germline): SGHDT, YYEEEE. CDR3 protein: CASSPRGRGSGANVLTF. Written as DNA, the CDR3 is TGTGCCAGCAGCCCCCGTGGACGGGGCTCTGGGGCCAACGTCCTGACTTTC.

The chain couples TRBV28 to TRBJ1-2; D gene uncertain. CDR1 MDHEN and CDR2 SYDVKM come from the germline V gene. This CDR3 has 15 amino acids. V dropped 2 bases and J dropped 4 bases, with 14 bases sitting between them. This chain's CDR3 is CASSLDLVRGYGYTF. The CDR3 nucleotides read TGTGCCAGCAGTTTAGATTTAGTCAGAGGCTATGGCTACACCTTC.

The J gene is TRBJ2-1, the V gene TRBV28, with 7 bases lining up with TRBD1. With V trimmed by 3 bases and J by 3 bases, 5 bases remained unmatched. This CDR3 has 15 amino acids. Germline CDR1 and CDR2: MDHEN and SYDVKM. This CDR3 reads CASSFGTENYNEQFF. Written as DNA, the CDR3 is TGTGCCAGCAGTTTCGGGACAGAGAACTACAATGAGCAGTTCTTC. The full variable domain, its missing parts supplied by reference TRBV28 and TRBJ2-1, is DVKVTQSSRYLVKRTGEKVFLECVQDMDHENMFWYRQDPGLGLRLIYFSYDVKMKEKGDIPEGYSVSREKKERFSLILESASTNQTSMYLCASSFGTENYNEQFFGPGTRLTVL.

This clone has only a few counts. The chain recombines TRBV10-1 with TRBJ2-3; D is uncertain. The V and J ends lost 0 bases and 3 bases respectively, with 7 bases between them. CDR1 and CDR2 (germline): WNHNN, SYGVQD (reference sequence). The CDR3 runs to 14 residues. DNA of the CDR3: TGCGCCAGCAGTGAGTCCCCCACTACAGATACGCAGTATTTT. Its protein product is CASSESPTTDTQYF.

The V gene is TRBV28, the J gene TRBJ2-2; D remains ambiguous. Germline V gene sequence: CDR1 MDHEN, CDR2 SYDVKM. The CDR3 runs 15 residues. Trimming took off 5 bases at V and 2 bases at J, with 12 bases between the two ends. The CDR3 DNA is TGTGCCAGCAGTCCGGAAACGACAAACACCGGGGAGCTGTTTTTT. It is translated as CASSPETTNTGELFF.

The chain recombines TRBV19 with TRBJ2-2, with 8 bases identical to TRBD1. The germline CDR1 and CDR2 sequences are LNHDA and SQIVND (reference sequence). The CDR3 sequence is 14 residues long. Trimming cost V 3 bases and J 7 bases; bases outside gene matches: 4. CDR3 region: CASSMTGVNGELFF. In nucleotides, the CDR3 is TGTGCCAGTAGTATGACAGGGGTTAACGGGGAGCTGTTTTTT.

J is TRBJ1-5 and V is TRBV2; D is possibly TRBD1 (6 bases). This CDR3 region has 16 residues. V was clipped by 3 bases and J by 7 bases, with 19 bases between them. The germline gives CDR1 SNHLY, CDR2 FYNNEI. CDR3 sequence: CASSEGGRRALQPQHF. The CDR3 DNA reads TGTGCCAGCAGTGAGGGGGGGCGGAGGGCGCTGCAGCCCCAGCATTTT. Drawing the rest from reference TRBV2 and TRBJ1-5, the complete variable domain is EPEVTQTPSHQVTQMGQEVILRCVPISNHLYFYWYRQILGQKVEFLVSFYNNEISEKSEIFDDQFSVERPDGSNFTLKIRSTKLEDSAMYFCASSEGGRRALQPQHFGDGTRLSIL.

The chain is built from TRBV5-1 and TRBJ2-3; 11 bases agree with TRBD2. Germline V gene sequence: CDR1 SGHRS, CDR2 YFSETQ. This CDR3 contains 18 residues. V lost 0 bases to trimming and J lost 3 bases; unmatched junction nucleotides: 9. The CDR3 region is CASSLVTSGALGTDTQYF. CDR3 nucleotide sequence: TGCGCCAGCAGCTTGGTGACTAGCGGGGCCCTAGGGACAGATACGCAGTATTTT.

Comment on this clone: The same CDR3 is also encoded by other DNA sequences in this sample. This chain uses TRBV11-2 with TRBJ1-1; a possible D gene is TRBD1 (6 bases). V lost 6 bases to trimming and J lost 3 bases, with 11 bases between them. Germline V gene lookup returns CDR1 SGHAT and CDR2 FQNNGV. This CDR3 is built from 13 residues. CDR3 bases: TGTGCCAGCAGTCCCACAGGGTACACTGAAGCTTTCTTT. Its protein product is CASSPTGYTEAFF.

This clone was found a few times. This chain connects TRBV28 to TRBJ1-5; 11 nucleotides agree with TRBD1. CDR3 length: 15 residues. Germline values: CDR1 MDHEN, CDR2 SYDVKM. V was clipped by 6 bases and J by 6 bases; unmatched bases: 7. The CDR3 spells CASSPGQGALQPQHF. CDR3 bases: TGTGCCAGCAGCCCCGGACAGGGGGCTCTTCAGCCCCAGCATTTT.

The rearrangement uses TRBV5-4 and TRBJ1-2; possible D gene TRBD1, 6 bases. The V gene's germline CDR1 is SGHNT and CDR2 YYREEE (reference sequence). The CDR3 contains 14 residues. V was shortened by 4 bases and J by 2 bases, with 12 bases between the two germline ends. The CDR3 is CASSDTGTNYGYTF. In DNA, the CDR3 is TGTGCCAGCAGCGATACCGGGACAAACTATGGCTACACCTTC. The full variable domain, with the rest looked up from reference TRBV5-4 and TRBJ1-2, is ETGVTQSPTHLIKTRGQQVTLRCSSQSGHNTVSWYQQALGQGPQFIFQYYREEENGRGNFPPRFSGLQFPNYSSELNVNALELDDSALYLCASSDTGTNYGYTFGSGTRLTVV.